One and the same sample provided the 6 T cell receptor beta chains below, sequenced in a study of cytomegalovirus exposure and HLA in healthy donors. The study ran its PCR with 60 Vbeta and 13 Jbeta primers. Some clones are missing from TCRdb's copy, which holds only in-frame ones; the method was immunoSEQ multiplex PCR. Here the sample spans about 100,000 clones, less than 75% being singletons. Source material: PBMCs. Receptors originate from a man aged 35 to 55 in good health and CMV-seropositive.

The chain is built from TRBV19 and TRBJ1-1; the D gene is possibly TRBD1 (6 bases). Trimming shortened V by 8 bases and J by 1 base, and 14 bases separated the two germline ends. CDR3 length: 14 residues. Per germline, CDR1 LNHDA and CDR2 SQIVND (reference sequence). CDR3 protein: CASRWGGPNTEAFF. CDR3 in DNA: TGTGCCAGTCGTTGGGGGGGCCCGAACACTGAAGCTTTCTTT.

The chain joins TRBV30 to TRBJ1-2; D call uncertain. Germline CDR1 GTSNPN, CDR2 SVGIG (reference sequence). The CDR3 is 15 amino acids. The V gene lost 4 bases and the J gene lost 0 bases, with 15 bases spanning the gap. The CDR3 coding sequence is TGTGCCTGGACTAGATCGGCCAGACCTAACTATGGCTACACCTTC. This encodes CAWTRSARPNYGYTF.

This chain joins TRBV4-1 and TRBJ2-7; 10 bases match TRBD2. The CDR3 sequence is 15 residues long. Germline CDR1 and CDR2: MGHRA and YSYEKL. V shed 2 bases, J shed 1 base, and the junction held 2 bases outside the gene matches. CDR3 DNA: TGCGCCAGCAGCCAACTAGCGGGAGTATCCTACGAGCAGTACTTC. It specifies CASSQLAGVSYEQYF.

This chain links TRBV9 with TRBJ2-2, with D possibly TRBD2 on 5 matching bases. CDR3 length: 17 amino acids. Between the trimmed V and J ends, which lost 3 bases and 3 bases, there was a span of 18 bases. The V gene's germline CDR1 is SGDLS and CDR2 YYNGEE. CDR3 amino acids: CASSGGPAAADTGELFF. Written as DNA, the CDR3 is TGTGCCAGCAGCGGAGGACCCGCAGCGGCTGACACCGGGGAGCTGTTTTTT.

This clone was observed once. CDR3 sequence reads: CSVTNRGLNTEAFF. The CDR3 DNA follows: TGCAGCGTGACTAACAGGGGCCTGAACACTGAAGCTTTCTTT. V is TRBV29-1 and J is TRBJ1-1, with TRBD1 identical over 7 bases. CDR1 is SQVTM and CDR2 is ANQGSEA in the germline V gene. Trimming took 6 bases from V and 0 from J; bases not matched to a gene: 7. The CDR3 has 14 residues. Full variable domain (remainder filled in from reference TRBV29-1 and TRBJ1-1): SAVISQKPSRDICQRGTSLTIQCQVDSQVTMMFWYRQQPGQSLTLIATANQGSEATYESGFVIDKFPISRPNLTFSTLTVSNMSPEDSSIYLCSVTNRGLNTEAFFGQGTRLTVV.

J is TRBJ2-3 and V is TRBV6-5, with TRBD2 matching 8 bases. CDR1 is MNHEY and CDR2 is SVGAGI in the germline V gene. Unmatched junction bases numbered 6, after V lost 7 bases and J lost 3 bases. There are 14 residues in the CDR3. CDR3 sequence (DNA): TGTGCCAGCAAAGCGGGAGATAGTACAGATACGCAGTATTTT. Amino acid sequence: CASKAGDSTDTQYF.